Following are 14 T cell receptor beta chains from one sample sequenced in a study of blood T cell repertoires in COVID-19 (TCRdb year 2020). Receptor libraries were prepared by the immunoSEQ multiplex PCR assay. The source is immuneACCESS, and TCRdb retained only in-frame sequences with V and J called. Part of the clones is not carried over; for the studies checked, unresolved V genes explain less than half of this, and the remainder is unexplained. Present in this sample are 300,000 or so clones, roughly nine tenths of which were seen just once. The ten largest clones take up about 0.93% of the sample. Sequencing was done on a sample of PBMCs or T cells enriched from blood (not recorded which). Source of these receptors: a woman aged 25 to 39 who had recovered from COVID-19.

This chain joins TRBV18 and TRBJ2-7, with 9 bases matching TRBD1. Germline V gene sequence: CDR1 KGHSH, CDR2 LQKENI. J was trimmed by 1 base and V by 4 bases; bases with no gene match: 8. This CDR3 spans 16 amino acids. The CDR3 sequence is CASSLDRDRASYEQYF. The CDR3 nucleotides are TGTGCCAGCTCACTCGACCGGGACAGGGCGTCCTACGAGCAGTACTTC.

J is TRBJ2-3 and V is TRBV19, with TRBD1 matching over 9 bases. The length of the CDR3 is 14 residues. Germline lookup yields CDR1 LNHDA and CDR2 SQIVND (reference sequence). Losses at the gene ends were 5 bases for V and 3 bases for J; bases not matched to a gene: 3. The CDR3 loop reads CASSLDRGTDTQYF. The CDR3 region has the DNA TGTGCCAGTAGTCTGGACAGGGGAACAGATACGCAGTATTTT.

This chain links TRBV7-9 with TRBJ2-7; D gene ambiguous. From germline, CDR1 is SEHNR and CDR2 FQNEAQ (reference sequence). Trimming removed 1 base from V and 5 bases from J, with 6 bases in between. This CDR3 comprises 12 residues. CDR3 nucleotides: TGTGCCAGCAGCTTAGGGGCCGACGAGCAGTACTTC. Its translation: CASSLGADEQYF.

In its sample, this clone was seen a few times. V gene TRBV5-1 combines with J gene TRBJ1-4; 7 nucleotides agree with TRBD1. The length of the CDR3 is 14 residues. The V gene end was trimmed by 5 bases and the J gene end by 3 bases; junction bases not matched to a gene: 4. Per the germline V gene, CDR1 is SGHRS and CDR2 is YFSETQ. The CDR3 coding sequence is TGCGCCAGCAGAACCGGGACAGCTAATGAAAAACTGTTTTTT. Protein sequence: CASRTGTANEKLFF.

The chain couples TRBV5-1 to TRBJ2-3, with 9 bases lining up with TRBD2. The CDR3 is made up of 16 amino acids. Germline CDR1 reads SGHRS; CDR2 reads YFSETQ. Losses at the gene ends were 3 bases for V and 2 bases for J; bases not matched to a gene: 7. The CDR3 is CASSSEAGGITDTQYF. As DNA, the CDR3 is TGCGCCAGCAGCTCCGAAGCGGGGGGCATCACAGATACGCAGTATTTT.

The chain is built from TRBV7-2 and TRBJ2-7; 7 bases are a match to TRBD1. The CDR3 consists of 15 residues. After removal of 4 bases from V and 0 bases from J, the junction contained 6 bases not matched to a gene. Germline values: CDR1 SGHTA, CDR2 FQGNSA. Here the CDR3 DNA reads TGTGCCAGCAGCTCGACAGGGATTAGCTCCTACGAGCAGTACTTC. Translated: CASSSTGISSYEQYF. The full variable domain, with the rest looked up from reference TRBV7-2 and TRBJ2-7, is GAGVSQSPSNKVTEKGKDVELRCDPISGHTALYWYRQSLGQGLEFLIYFQGNSAPDKSGLPSDRFSAERTGGSVSTLTIQRTQQEDSAVYLCASSSTGISSYEQYFGPGTRLTVT.

This rearrangement joins TRBV7-9 to TRBJ1-4; 10 positions agree with TRBD1. V trimming: 1 base; J trimming: 8 bases; junction bases outside the gene matches: 10. This CDR3 is built from 17 residues. The germline V gene has CDR1 SEHNR and CDR2 FQNEAQ (reference sequence). CDR3 DNA sequence: TGTGCCAGCAGCTTAGAGATTTTGGGACAGGGGCTCGAAAAACTGTTTTTT. Translated, it gives CASSLEILGQGLEKLFF.

The rearrangement links TRBV30 to TRBJ1-5, with 7 bases fitting TRBD1. The V segment lost 2 bases and the J segment 0 bases; nucleotides outside the gene matches: 7. The CDR3 is made up of 16 amino acids. CDR1 and CDR2 from the germline V gene are GTSNPN and SVGIG (reference sequence). CDR3 protein: CAWSRDSLYSNQPQHF. The DNA of the CDR3 is TGTGCCTGGAGTCGGGACAGTCTTTATAGCAATCAGCCCCAGCATTTT.

V and J are TRBV28 and TRBJ2-4, with D tentatively TRBD1 (6 bases). The V end lost 5 bases, the J end lost 1 base, and 15 bases lay between the germline ends. The CDR3 runs to 16 residues. Germline V gene sequence: CDR1 MDHEN, CDR2 SYDVKM. CDR3: CASSRNRVWAKNIQYF. CDR3 DNA sequence: TGTGCCAGCAGTCGAAACAGGGTTTGGGCCAAAAACATTCAGTACTTC. Complete variable domain (other parts from reference TRBV28 and TRBJ2-4): DVKVTQSSRYLVKRTGEKVFLECVQDMDHENMFWYRQDPGLGLRLIYFSYDVKMKEKGDIPEGYSVSREKKERFSLILESASTNQTSMYLCASSRNRVWAKNIQYFGAGTRLSVL.

V is TRBV5-6 and J is TRBJ1-1; D unclear. V shed 1 base and J shed 5 bases, with 9 bases lying between them. The CDR3 consists of 13 residues. The germline V gene has CDR1 SGHDT and CDR2 YYEEEE. The CDR3 is CASSLFGQTEAFF. The CDR3 bases are TGTGCCAGCAGCTTGTTTGGCCAGACTGAAGCTTTCTTT.

The chain combines TRBV12-3 or TRBV12-4 with TRBJ1-1; no firm D call. This CDR3 is built from 13 residues. Trimming removed 5 bases at V and 1 base at J, with 8 bases between. The CDR3 here is CASSTRQNTEAFF. The CDR3 DNA reads as TGTGCCAGCAGTACTCGACAGAACACTGAAGCTTTCTTT.

V usage is TRBV19 and J usage is TRBJ1-5, with TRBD1 identical over 7 bases. The CDR3 is 15 residues long. Germline loops: CDR1 LNHDA, CDR2 SQIVND (reference sequence). After removal of 0 bases from V and 9 bases from J, the junction contained 8 bases not matched to a gene. This CDR3 is CASSIEEGARMPQHF. The CDR3 DNA reads TGTGCCAGTAGTATAGAAGAGGGGGCGCGAATGCCCCAGCATTTT.

Concerning this clone: Other DNA variants within this sample encode the same CDR3. The chain joins TRBV30 to TRBJ1-1, with TRBD1 identical over 10 bases. CDR3 length equals 14 residues. Germline V gene sequence: CDR1 GTSNPN, CDR2 SVGIG (reference sequence). The V and J ends lost 0 bases and 5 bases, in that order; junction bases with no gene match: 3. The CDR3 protein is CAWSVLGQGTEAFF. DNA for the CDR3: TGTGCCTGGAGTGTACTGGGACAGGGGACTGAAGCTTTCTTT.

The chain couples TRBV30 to TRBJ1-1, with TRBD1 matching over 8 bases. CDR3 length: 15 amino acids. Germline lookup yields CDR1 GTSNPN and CDR2 SVGIG (reference sequence). The trim removed 5 bases at V and 3 bases at J, leaving 11 bases unmatched. The CDR3 region has the DNA TGTGCCTGGGAGGGGCAGGGGGCAAGGTACACTGAAGCTTTCTTT. Its protein product is CAWEGQGARYTEAFF.